The clone carrying this T cell receptor (beta chain) showed up just once. Germline V CDR1 and CDR2: SGHKS, YYEKEE (reference sequence). The CDR3 has 12 amino acids. Trimming stripped 0 bases from V and 13 bases from J, with 13 bases between. The sample comes from a study of blood T cell repertoires in COVID-19. Across the whole study: Both acute and convalescent COVID-19 samples were obtained from the United States, Italy and Spain. Sources were T cells, B-cell-depleted T cells, or PBMCs; the material itself was cDNA or gDNA.

Assay used: immunoSEQ multiplex PCR; TCRdb lists only in-frame clones, some missing. Of about 180,000 clones in the sample, roughly three quarters were seen once. Enrolled during active infection, Seattle patients were then followed longitudinally. The sequence was obtained from a woman at least 80 years old with COVID-19, enrolled during active disease. V and J are TRBV5-5 and TRBJ1-1, with D possibly being TRBD1 (5 bases). Sequenced material: peripheral blood. The DNA of the CDR3 is TGTGCCAGCAGCTTGGAAGGTTTCGGGGGTTTCTTT. Translating it yields CASSLEGFGGFF.